The clone carrying this T cell receptor (beta chain) was counted between two and nine times. This entry belongs to a study of early T cells in non-severe SARS-CoV-2 infection. Study overall: The study sequenced bulk RNA from unsorted whole blood, with chains unpaired.

The CDR3 is made up of 14 amino acids. V was clipped by 7 bases and J by 2 bases, with 12 bases between them. Germline V gene lookup returns CDR1 SGHVS and CDR2 FNYEAQ. TCRdb independently ran MiXCR on the 5' RACE reads; one entry per CDR3 protein. The repertoire holds fewer than 35,000 distinct CDR3 sequences, with around 7% as singletons. The chain couples TRBV7-6 to TRBJ2-1, with unresolved D. The material sequenced was whole blood. The source of this sequence is an adult who was a healthcare worker with PCR-confirmed SARS-CoV-2 infection or an uninfected control (not recorded which). The CDR3 sequence: CASIADPAYNEQFF. For the CDR3, the DNA is TGTGCCAGCATCGCGGACCCCGCCTACAATGAGCAGTTCTTC.